These 25 T cell receptor beta chains share one sample of origin, sequenced in a study of CD8 T cells in ankylosing spondylitis. TCRdb called the 5' RACE reads again in MiXCR, with one record for every CDR3 protein. The sample consists of nearly 250,000 distinct CDR3 sequences, under 35% of them appearing once. Source material: blood, either unsorted or a sorted T cell fraction (not recorded which). These receptors were obtained from a male donor with ankylosing spondylitis or in good health (not recorded which).

The table lists this clonotype with many counts. V gene TRBV10-3 combines with J gene TRBJ2-1; D is unresolved. This CDR3 is built from 16 residues. Germline V lookup: CDR1 ENHRY, CDR2 SYGVKD. Trimming removed 2 bases at V and 0 bases at J, with 11 bases between. CDR3 residues: CAISEGRTISYNEQFF. The CDR3 DNA reads TGTGCCATCAGTGAGGGAAGGACCATCTCCTACAATGAGCAGTTCTTC.

V usage is TRBV20-1 and J usage is TRBJ2-3, with no clear D. The CDR3 sequence is 14 residues long. Trimming pared 8 bases from V and 0 bases from J, leaving 15 bases between. The V gene's germline CDR1 is DFQATT and CDR2 SNEGSKA (reference sequence). CDR3 sequence: CSSFTATSTDTQYF. For the CDR3, the DNA is TGCAGTTCTTTCACAGCGACTAGCACAGATACGCAGTATTTT.

In this sample, this clonotype turned up many times. The V gene is TRBV6-1, the J gene TRBJ1-6; D is ambiguous. The CDR3 is made up of 17 amino acids. Per the germline V gene, CDR1 is MNHNS and CDR2 is SASEGT. The V end was cut by 7 bases, the J end by 2 bases, with 18 bases between. CDR3 sequence (DNA): TGTGCCAGCACCCCGGCTCAGGCCCAGGCCTATAATTCACCCCTCCACTTT. As protein: CASTPAQAQAYNSPLHF.

This clonotype has just a few counts. The chain joins TRBV5-5 to TRBJ1-4, with D unclear. The CDR3 runs 15 residues. Germline V gene data show CDR1 as SGHKS and CDR2 as YYEKEE (reference sequence). V was shortened by 0 bases and J by 6 bases, with 12 bases between the two germline ends. As DNA, the CDR3 is TGTGCCAGCAGCTTGGAGATGTCGTTCCATGAAAAACTGTTTTTT. Encoded protein: CASSLEMSFHEKLFF.

Only a few counts were recorded for this clonotype. The chain links TRBV20-1 to TRBJ2-3; 8 bases line up with TRBD2. The V gene end was trimmed by 8 bases and the J gene end by 4 bases; junction bases not matched to a gene: 11. This CDR3 comprises 14 residues. Germline CDR1 DFQATT, CDR2 SNEGSKA (reference sequence). CDR3 region: CSSPVGLAADTQYF. The CDR3 DNA sequence: TGCAGTTCTCCGGTAGGACTAGCTGCAGATACGCAGTATTTT.

The chain links TRBV20-1 to TRBJ1-2; no definite D call. V lost 1 base, J lost 8 bases, and 8 bases lay in between. CDR1 and CDR2 (germline): DFQATT, SNEGSKA (reference sequence). This CDR3 has 11 amino acids. CDR3 protein: CSARVILGYTF. CDR3 DNA: TGCAGTGCTAGAGTAATTCTAGGCTACACCTTC.

V usage is TRBV29-1 and J usage is TRBJ2-7, with D tentatively TRBD1 (6 bases). The CDR3 has 15 amino acids. V lost 7 bases to trimming and J lost 6 bases, with 25 bases between them. Germline lookup yields CDR1 SQVTM and CDR2 ANQGSEA. CDR3 DNA sequence: TGCAGCGGTACCACCGGGACACGGAATTGTGGCGAGCAGTACTTC. As protein: CSGTTGTRNCGEQYF.

V is TRBV12-3 or TRBV12-4 and J is TRBJ1-3; 7 bases match TRBD1. The V and J ends lost 5 bases and 0 bases, in that order; junction bases with no gene match: 7. This CDR3 has 16 residues. CDR3 sequence: CASSNRQGRSGNTIYF. The CDR3 nucleotides read TGTGCCAGCAGTAACCGACAGGGTCGCTCTGGAAACACCATATATTTT.

This clonotype came up a few times. The V call is TRBV12-3 or TRBV12-4, the J call TRBJ2-3; 11 bases map to TRBD1. This CDR3 spans 13 amino acids. V dropped 4 bases and J dropped 6; count of bases not matched to a gene: 0. CDR3: CASSWDRGDTQYF. CDR3 sequence (DNA): TGTGCCAGCAGTTGGGACAGGGGGGATACGCAGTATTTT.

The V and J genes are TRBV28 and TRBJ2-7; D uncertain. V was clipped by 2 bases and J by 3 bases, with 5 bases between them. The CDR3 consists of 12 residues. Germline V gene lookup returns CDR1 MDHEN and CDR2 SYDVKM. CDR3 sequence (DNA): TGTGCCAGCAGTTTAGTCTTCTACGAGCAGTACTTC. Translated: CASSLVFYEQYF. Full variable domain (remainder filled in from reference TRBV28 and TRBJ2-7): DVKVTQSSRYLVKRTGEKVFLECVQDMDHENMFWYRQDPGLGLRLIYFSYDVKMKEKGDIPEGYSVSREKKERFSLILESASTNQTSMYLCASSLVFYEQYFGPGTRLTVT.

This chain uses TRBV7-8 with TRBJ2-5, with a tentative D call TRBD2 (6 bases). Trimming took off 2 bases at V and 3 bases at J, with 13 bases between the two ends. CDR3 length: 15 residues. From germline, CDR1 is SGHVS and CDR2 FQNEAQ. In DNA, the CDR3 is TGTGCCAGCAGCTTATTCGGAGGGGAAGAAGAGACCCAGTACTTC. Encoded protein: CASSLFGGEEETQYF. The complete variable domain, with remaining parts taken from reference TRBV7-8 and TRBJ2-5, reads GAGVSQSPRYKVAKRGQDVALRCDPISGHVSLFWYQQALGQGPEFLTYFQNEAQLDKSGLPSDRFFAERPEGSVSTLKIQRTQQEDSAVYLCASSLFGGEEETQYFGPGTRLLVL.

This clonotype turned up a few times. The CDR3 here is CSVEDRTGSSYNEQFF. The CDR3 nucleotides read TGCAGCGTTGAAGATCGGACAGGGAGCTCCTACAATGAGCAGTTCTTC. The V gene is TRBV29-1, the J gene TRBJ2-1, with 8 bases fitting TRBD1. Germline V gene sequence: CDR1 SQVTM, CDR2 ANQGSEA. V lost 0 bases, J lost 0 bases, and 4 bases stayed unmatched. The length of the CDR3 is 16 residues.

The chain recombines TRBV4-2 with TRBJ2-7; TRBD2 aligns across 10 bases. CDR3 length: 16 residues. Germline V gene data show CDR1 as LGHNA and CDR2 as YNFKEQ. V was pared by 0 bases and J by 1 base, with 3 bases of the junction left unmatched. CDR3 nucleotides: TGTGCCAGCAGCCAAGATACTAGCGGGGATTCCTACGAGCAGTACTTC. Amino acid sequence: CASSQDTSGDSYEQYF.

This chain joins TRBV12-3 or TRBV12-4 and TRBJ2-7; D is perhaps TRBD2 (7 bases). The CDR3 has 14 amino acids. Trimming left V 4 bases short and J 5 bases short, with 15 bases between. The CDR3 nucleotides read TGTGCCAGCAGTTCGGGGGGCGAGATCAACGAGCAGTACTTC. This sequence encodes CASSSGGEINEQYF.

The J gene is TRBJ2-7, the V gene TRBV6-5, with 10 bases fitting TRBD2. The CDR3 extends over 15 amino acids. CDR1 MNHEY and CDR2 SVGAGI come from the germline V gene. Unmatched junction bases numbered 3, after V lost 0 bases and J lost 4 bases. CDR3 DNA: TGTGCCAGCAGTTACTCGGCTAGCGGGGGATACGAGCAGTACTTC. It encodes CASSYSASGGYEQYF.

The chain links TRBV29-1 to TRBJ1-1; D remains ambiguous. The V gene's germline CDR1 is SQVTM and CDR2 ANQGSEA. This CDR3 contains 13 residues. V was clipped by 5 bases and J by 4 bases, with 14 bases between them. CDR3 nucleotides: TGCAGCGTTCGTGGAGGGCTGGGCACTGAAGCTTTCTTT. It codes for CSVRGGLGTEAFF.

This clonotype came up a few times. The rearrangement links TRBV4-2 to TRBJ2-2, with D unresolved. In germline, CDR1 is LGHNA, CDR2 YNFKEQ. Trimming stripped 1 base from V and 6 bases from J, with 6 bases between. The CDR3 sequence is 13 residues long. CDR3 amino acids: CASSQGKAGELFF. CDR3 DNA: TGTGCCAGCAGCCAAGGGAAGGCCGGGGAGCTGTTTTTT.

The chain uses TRBV7-6 and TRBJ2-7; D gene unclear. V dropped 1 base and J dropped 0 bases, with 7 bases sitting between them. CDR1 is SGHVS and CDR2 is FNYEAQ in the germline V gene. The CDR3 runs to 14 residues. CDR3 sequence (DNA): TGTGCCAGCAGCTTAGGGATAAGCTCCTACGAGCAGTACTTC. This codes for CASSLGISSYEQYF. Looking up the rest from reference TRBV7-6 and TRBJ2-7 gives the full variable domain: GAGVSQSPRYKVTKRGQDVALRCDPISGHVSLYWYRQALGQGPEFLTYFNYEAQQDKSGLPNDRFSAERPEGSISTLTIQRTEQRDSAMYRCASSLGISSYEQYFGPGTRLTVT.

This clonotype was detected only a few times. Here the CDR3 DNA reads TGCGCCAGCAGCTTGGCCACGGGACAGGGGGCCTACGAGCAGTACTTC. Its protein product is CASSLATGQGAYEQYF. V is TRBV5-1 and J is TRBJ2-7; TRBD1 matches at 11 bases. J gave up 2 bases and V 0 bases, and 4 bases lay outside the gene matches. CDR3 size: 16 residues. CDR1 SGHRS and CDR2 YFSETQ come from the germline V gene. The complete variable domain, with remaining parts taken from reference TRBV5-1 and TRBJ2-7, reads KAGVTQTPRYLIKTRGQQVTLSCSPISGHRSVSWYQQTPGQGLQFLFEYFSETQRNKGNFPGRFSGRQFSNSRSEMNVSTLELGDSALYLCASSLATGQGAYEQYFGPGTRLTVT.

The chain links TRBV29-1 to TRBJ2-2, with a possible D match to TRBD1 (5 bases). The CDR3 is 15 residues long. V was clipped by 2 bases and J by 0 bases, with 10 bases between them. The germline CDR1 and CDR2 sequences are SQVTM and ANQGSEA. This chain's CDR3 is CSVELEGANTGELFF. CDR3 nucleotide sequence: TGCAGCGTTGAATTAGAAGGGGCGAACACCGGGGAGCTGTTTTTT.

In DNA form, the CDR3 reads TGTGCCAGCACACTAGCGGGGGCTGACAATGAGCAGTTCTTC. Protein: CASTLAGADNEQFF. This chain links TRBV2 with TRBJ2-1; 11 bases are shared with TRBD2. Germline V gene data show CDR1 as SNHLY and CDR2 as FYNNEI. With V trimmed by 7 bases and J by 5 bases, 4 bases remained unmatched. CDR3 length: 14 residues.

This CDR3 is CASSRVPGNQPQHF. In nucleotides, the CDR3 is TGTGCCAGCAGTCGGGTACCGGGGAATCAGCCCCAGCATTTT. The chain carries TRBV6-1 and TRBJ1-5; D remains ambiguous. From germline, CDR1 is MNHNS and CDR2 SASEGT. The CDR3 spans 14 residues. Trimming left V 5 bases short and J 4 bases short, with 12 bases between.

This clonotype was detected only a few times. The chain links TRBV20-1 to TRBJ1-1; TRBD1 is a possible D gene (6 bases). Trimming left V 6 bases short and J 2 bases short, with 16 bases between. Germline loops: CDR1 DFQATT, CDR2 SNEGSKA (reference sequence). This CDR3 comprises 14 residues. The CDR3 DNA is TGCAGTGCCACCGGGTCAGGGGCAAACACTGAAGCTTTCTTT. This encodes CSATGSGANTEAFF.

The rearrangement joins TRBV29-1 to TRBJ2-2, with TRBD1 as a possible D gene (5 bases). CDR3 length: 14 amino acids. Trimming stripped 7 bases from V and 2 bases from J, with 14 bases between. Germline CDR1 reads SQVTM; CDR2 reads ANQGSEA. The CDR3: CSGSQGLNTGELFF. The CDR3 DNA follows: TGCAGCGGGTCCCAGGGCTTAAACACCGGGGAGCTGTTTTTT.

This chain links TRBV5-1 with TRBJ1-1, with D unclear. V dropped 0 bases and J dropped 7 bases, with 7 bases sitting between them. The CDR3 runs to 12 residues. Germline V lookup: CDR1 SGHRS, CDR2 YFSETQ. The CDR3 bases are TGCGCCAGCAGCTTGGTCAGCGGTGAAGCTTTCTTT. Amino acids: CASSLVSGEAFF.